Listed here are 30 T cell receptor beta chains from one sample, sequenced in a study of blood T cell repertoires in COVID-19. Profiled with immunoSEQ multiplex PCR; TCRdb holds only in-frame clones, not every one. The sample consists of 300,000 to 400,000 clones, 80% to 90% of them appearing once. The sequenced sample was peripheral blood. The source of these receptors is a man in his thirties or forties with COVID-19, enrolled during active disease.

The chain couples TRBV27 to TRBJ2-1, with D possibly being TRBD1 (5 bases). The CDR3 length is 19 residues. Germline assignment: CDR1 MNHEY and CDR2 SMNVEV (reference sequence). Between the trimmed V and J ends, which lost 6 bases and 0 bases, there was a span of 24 bases. The CDR3 loop is CASREGVLRVGHSYNEQFF. The CDR3 DNA reads TGTGCCAGCAGGGAAGGGGTTCTTAGGGTGGGCCACTCCTACAATGAGCAGTTCTTC.

The DNA of the CDR3 is TGTGCCAGCAGTTTAAGGACTGGCTGGACAGTTGCCTACGAGCAGTACTTC. Translation: CASSLRTGWTVAYEQYF. The chain carries TRBV27 and TRBJ2-7; a possible D gene is TRBD1 (6 bases). Germline V lookup: CDR1 MNHEY, CDR2 SMNVEV (reference sequence). The CDR3 totals 17 residues. The V gene lost 2 bases and the J gene lost 2 bases, with 19 bases spanning the gap.

V usage is TRBV10-2 and J usage is TRBJ1-2; D might be TRBD1 (5 bases). Germline V gene sequence: CDR1 WSHSY, CDR2 SAAADI. This CDR3 is 14 amino acids long. Trimming took 1 base from V and 3 from J, leaving 9 bases between them. CDR3 residues: CASSEWGADYGYTF. The CDR3 bases are TGCGCCAGCAGTGAGTGGGGCGCCGACTATGGCTACACCTTC.

The chain couples TRBV9 to TRBJ2-2, with 8 bases identical to TRBD2. The V segment lost 4 bases and the J segment 8 bases; nucleotides outside the gene matches: 7. In germline, CDR1 is SGDLS, CDR2 YYNGEE. CDR3 size: 14 residues. The CDR3 DNA is TGTGCCAGCAGCACGACTAGCGAGTTGGGGGAGCTGTTTTTT. Amino acid sequence: CASSTTSELGELFF.

The chain links TRBV28 to TRBJ2-5; 14 bases are shared with TRBD2. CDR3 size: 17 residues. The J segment lost 5 bases and the V segment lost 4 bases, leaving 9 bases of the junction unmatched. Germline loops: CDR1 MDHEN, CDR2 SYDVKM. DNA of the CDR3: TGTGCCAGCAGTTCTGAGACTAGCGGGAGGGCTCGGGAGACCCAGTACTTC. Translated, it gives CASSSETSGRARETQYF.

The chain links TRBV7-3 to TRBJ2-1; 11 bases align to TRBD2. The CDR3 spans 16 residues. V gave up 4 bases and J gave up 8 bases; unmatched junction bases: 10. Germline values: CDR1 SGHTA, CDR2 FQGTGA. CDR3 DNA: TGTGCCAGCAGCTCCACCACGGGACTAGCGGCCGATGAGCAGTTCTTC. Protein: CASSSTTGLAADEQFF.

The chain carries TRBV4-3 and TRBJ1-6; 9 nucleotides align to TRBD1. CDR1 and CDR2 from the germline V gene are LGHNA and YSLEER. The V segment lost 4 bases and the J segment 2 bases; nucleotides outside the gene matches: 0. This CDR3 has 15 residues. The CDR3 sequence: CASSRQGAYNSPLHF. The CDR3 nucleotides are TGCGCCAGCAGCCGACAGGGGGCCTATAATTCACCCCTCCACTTT.

The CDR3 protein is CASNQGEKLFF. As DNA, the CDR3 is TGCGCCAGCAACCAGGGTGAAAAACTGTTTTTT. The chain combines TRBV10-2 with TRBJ1-4; TRBD1 is a possible D gene (5 bases). Germline assignment: CDR1 WSHSY and CDR2 SAAADI. This CDR3 contains 11 residues. The germline V and J ends were trimmed by 7 bases and 7 bases, with 7 bases remaining between them.

This clone showed up just once. The same CDR3 also results from other DNA sequences found in this sample. The chain links TRBV6-5 to TRBJ2-7, with 7 bases fitting TRBD2. CDR3 length: 15 amino acids. CDR1 MNHEY and CDR2 SVGAGI come from the germline V gene. J lost 0 bases, V lost 0 bases, and 2 bases had no gene match. CDR3 DNA: TGTGCCAGCAGTTACTCAGGCGGGAGCTCCTACGAGCAGTACTTC. Protein sequence: CASSYSGGSSYEQYF.

V usage is TRBV10-3 and J usage is TRBJ1-1; D not resolved. Germline V gene lookup returns CDR1 ENHRY and CDR2 SYGVKD. The CDR3 is made up of 14 amino acids. The V gene lost 6 bases and the J gene lost 0 bases, with 11 bases spanning the gap. This CDR3 reads CAIRMRSLNTEAFF. DNA of the CDR3: TGTGCCATCAGAATGAGATCTTTGAACACTGAAGCTTTCTTT.

The table lists this clone with a few counts. V gene TRBV9 combines with J gene TRBJ2-1; 10 bases align to TRBD1. CDR1 SGDLS and CDR2 YYNGEE come from the germline V gene. The CDR3 has 20 residues. The junction had 18 bases not matched to a gene; V was cut back by 4 bases and J by 2 bases. The CDR3 bases are TGTGCCAGCAGCACCCGACAGGGGGCCCTGCTTAAGGGAGCCTACAATGAGCAGTTCTTC. Encoded protein: CASSTRQGALLKGAYNEQFF. The whole variable domain, filled in from reference TRBV9 and TRBJ2-1, reads DSGVTQTPKHLITATGQRVTLRCSPRSGDLSVYWYQQSLDQGLQFLIQYYNGEERAKGNILERFSAQQFPDLHSELNLSSLELGDSALYFCASSTRQGALLKGAYNEQFFGPGTRLTVL.

V usage is TRBV20-1 and J usage is TRBJ2-4, with D uncertain. Germline CDR1 reads DFQATT; CDR2 reads SNEGSKA (reference sequence). Trimming cost V 3 bases and J 1 base, with 13 bases left between them. CDR3 length equals 15 residues. In DNA, the CDR3 is TGCAGTGCTAGTGCTATTAACGAGGCCAAAAACATTCAGTACTTC. It translates to CSASAINEAKNIQYF.

The chain is built from TRBV19 and TRBJ1-2; 9 bases map to TRBD1. The trim removed 5 bases at V and 8 bases at J, leaving 6 bases unmatched. CDR1 is LNHDA, CDR2 SQIVND, per germline (reference sequence). This CDR3 spans 13 amino acids. Written as DNA, the CDR3 is TGTGCCAGTAGTCCGGGGACAGGGTTCGGCTACACCTTC. This translates into CASSPGTGFGYTF.

In DNA, the CDR3 is TGTGCCAGCAGCGTAGATGGACAGGGTAGGCATGGCTACACCTTC. Its translation: CASSVDGQGRHGYTF. The V gene is TRBV9, the J gene TRBJ1-2; 8 positions agree with TRBD1. Germline V lookup: CDR1 SGDLS, CDR2 YYNGEE. The V segment lost 0 bases and the J segment 6 bases; nucleotides outside the gene matches: 7. The CDR3 loop spans 15 amino acids.

This chain uses TRBV5-6 with TRBJ1-6; D may be TRBD1 (6 bases). The CDR3 contains 15 residues. V lost 0 bases to trimming and J lost 10 bases, with 14 bases between them. Germline lookup yields CDR1 SGHDT and CDR2 YYEEEE. Here the CDR3 DNA reads TGTGCCAGCAGCTTGGACTGGGCGCAGGGGTCACCCCTCCACTTT. The encoded protein is CASSLDWAQGSPLHF.

As for this clone: The same CDR3 arises from other DNA sequences in this sample as well. The rearrangement links TRBV6-4 to TRBJ2-1, with TRBD1 matching over 12 bases. This CDR3 is built from 15 residues. The junction had 7 bases not matched to a gene; V was cut back by 6 bases and J by 7 bases. Looked up from germline, CDR1 is MRHNA and CDR2 is SNTAGT. For the CDR3, the DNA is TGTGCCAGCAGCCCGGGACAGGGGGCGCGGAATGAGCAGTTCTTC. Its protein is CASSPGQGARNEQFF.

In this sample, this clone turned up once. The chain uses TRBV18 and TRBJ1-2, with D perhaps matching TRBD1 (6 bases). Trimming cost V 2 bases and J 1 base, with 11 bases left between them. Germline assignment: CDR1 KGHSH and CDR2 LQKENI. The CDR3 is made up of 15 amino acids. The CDR3 DNA reads as TGTGCCAGCTCACCATCAGGGGACCTTAACTATGGCTACACCTTC. Translating it yields CASSPSGDLNYGYTF.

The chain recombines TRBV7-9 with TRBJ1-6, with TRBD1 as a possible D gene (5 bases). Germline assignment: CDR1 SEHNR and CDR2 FQNEAQ (reference sequence). CDR3 size: 15 residues. V dropped 1 base and J dropped 8 bases, with 12 bases sitting between them. CDR3: CASSLGQGNYSPLHF. DNA for the CDR3: TGTGCCAGCAGCTTAGGGCAGGGCAATTATTCACCCCTCCACTTT.

The chain joins TRBV5-5 to TRBJ2-7, with 12 bases lining up with TRBD1. Germline CDR1 reads SGHKS; CDR2 reads YYEKEE (reference sequence). Germline trimming cut 3 bases from V and 6 bases from J; bases unmatched to any gene: 7. The CDR3 has 15 amino acids. CDR3 protein: CASSYRDRGPVEQYF. CDR3 DNA: TGTGCCAGCAGCTACCGGGACAGGGGGCCGGTCGAGCAGTACTTC.

V gene TRBV9 combines with J gene TRBJ2-7; 8 positions match TRBD1. Losses at the gene ends were 4 bases for V and 4 bases for J; bases not matched to a gene: 7. The CDR3 covers 14 residues. Germline CDR1 reads SGDLS; CDR2 reads YYNGEE. The CDR3 loop reads CASSHGQGNYEQYF. Here the CDR3 DNA reads TGTGCCAGCAGCCATGGACAGGGAAATTACGAGCAGTACTTC.

This clone was counted between two and nine times. The rearrangement links TRBV6-6 to TRBJ2-7; 12 bases map to TRBD2. Germline trimming cut 6 bases from V and 2 bases from J; bases unmatched to any gene: 5. The CDR3 extends over 15 amino acids. Germline V lookup: CDR1 MNHNY, CDR2 SVGAGI (reference sequence). CDR3 bases: TGTGCCAGCAGCATGACTAGCGGGGGTACCTACGAGCAGTACTTC. Encoded protein: CASSMTSGGTYEQYF.

The rearrangement joins TRBV9 to TRBJ2-7; tentatively, D is TRBD1 (6 bases). V dropped 0 bases and J dropped 3 bases, with 13 bases sitting between them. CDR1 and CDR2 (germline): SGDLS, YYNGEE. The CDR3 length is 15 residues. CDR3 coding DNA: TGTGCCAGCAGCGTAGTGTCAGGGGCCTACTACGAGCAGTACTTC. Its protein product is CASSVVSGAYYEQYF.

CDR3: CASSPGTPSTDTQYF. The CDR3 region has the DNA TGTGCCAGCTCACCAGGGACACCGAGCACAGATACGCAGTATTTT. The chain couples TRBV18 to TRBJ2-3, with TRBD1 as a possible D gene (6 bases). CDR1 is KGHSH, CDR2 LQKENI, per germline. This CDR3 is built from 15 residues. V lost 2 bases and J 0 bases, leaving 9 bases between the germline ends.

The chain has TRBV5-6 and TRBJ2-2; no clear D. The CDR3 is made up of 17 amino acids. V shed 4 bases and J shed 1 base, with 17 bases lying between them. Germline V gene data show CDR1 as SGHDT and CDR2 as YYEEEE. The chain's CDR3 is CASSKPFEEGNTGELFF. The CDR3 DNA sequence: TGTGCCAGCAGCAAACCATTCGAGGAAGGGAACACCGGGGAGCTGTTTTTT.

The chain carries TRBV29-1 and TRBJ1-5; D is possibly TRBD1 (5 bases). Germline values: CDR1 SQVTM, CDR2 ANQGSEA. This CDR3 region has 13 residues. V was trimmed by 7 bases and J by 3 bases, leaving 13 bases between them. The CDR3 region has the DNA TGCAGCGCCGCCAGGGATATCAATCAGCCCCAGCATTTT. This encodes CSAARDINQPQHF.

This chain connects TRBV28 to TRBJ1-2; 9 bases are a match to TRBD1. Germline CDR1 is MDHEN and CDR2 is SYDVKM. With V trimmed by 5 bases and J by 8 bases, 6 bases remained unmatched. The CDR3 spans 13 residues. CDR3 nucleotide sequence: TGTGCCAGCAGTCCGGGACAGGGAGGCGGCTACACCTTC. This encodes CASSPGQGGGYTF.

The sample holds one count of this clone. The rearrangement links TRBV6-4 to TRBJ2-3, with no clear D. Germline CDR1 reads MRHNA; CDR2 reads SNTAGT. This CDR3 comprises 13 residues. Trimming took off 4 bases at V and 5 bases at J, with 10 bases between the two ends. CDR3 coding DNA: TGTGCCAGCAGTGCCAACACCTTAGATACGCAGTATTTT. Protein sequence: CASSANTLDTQYF.

The chain recombines TRBV19 with TRBJ2-7; D may be TRBD2 (6 bases). CDR3 length equals 14 residues. Trimming shortened V by 1 base and J by 7 bases, and 14 bases separated the two germline ends. Germline lookup yields CDR1 LNHDA and CDR2 SQIVND (reference sequence). CDR3 loop: CASSIVSGDREQYF. The CDR3 DNA sequence: TGTGCCAGTAGTATAGTCTCGGGAGATCGGGAGCAGTACTTC.

In this sample, this clone turned up once. The chain has TRBV11-2 and TRBJ2-7, with no clear D. Trimming pared 3 bases from V and 5 bases from J, leaving 23 bases between. Germline V gene sequence: CDR1 SGHAT, CDR2 FQNNGV. The CDR3 runs 17 residues. CDR3 DNA sequence: TGTGCCAGCAGCTTCATGCAGGTTACTCCCCTCTTTAACGAGCAGTACTTC. Translated: CASSFMQVTPLFNEQYF.

Only one count was recorded for this clone. The chain carries TRBV6-5 and TRBJ2-7; 9 bases are a match to TRBD1. The CDR3 is 14 residues long. J was trimmed by 3 bases and V by 10 bases; bases with no gene match: 10. Germline V gives CDR1 MNHEY, CDR2 SVGAGI. The CDR3 DNA follows: TGTGCCACCCGCCAGGGACAGGGCTTCTACGAGCAGTACTTC. Translation: CATRQGQGFYEQYF.